The 26 T cell receptor beta chains below all came from one sample that was sequenced in a study of blood T cell dynamics during melanoma immunotherapy. Data came from immunoSEQ multiplex PCR; TCRdb stores just in-frame clones and leaves some out. The sample has thousands of clones; about 80% are singletons. Described time point: pre-treatment baseline. This material consisted of blood, taken from a patient treated with checkpoint blockade. The origin of the receptors is a human donor with melanoma.

The V and J genes are TRBV28 and TRBJ1-1; D unclear. Germline CDR1 MDHEN, CDR2 SYDVKM. The V end lost 5 bases, the J end lost 1 base, and 14 bases lay between the germline ends. This CDR3 is built from 15 residues. In nucleotides, the CDR3 is TGTGCCAGCAGTCCGGGCCTATACGAGAACACTGAAGCTTTCTTT. Its protein product is CASSPGLYENTEAFF.

The chain carries TRBV29-1 and TRBJ1-1; TRBD1 matches 9 bases. The V segment lost 5 bases and the J segment 4 bases; nucleotides outside the gene matches: 5. The CDR3 spans 13 residues. Per germline, CDR1 SQVTM and CDR2 ANQGSEA. CDR3 amino acids: CSVTRTGVTEAFF. CDR3 coding DNA: TGCAGCGTTACCCGGACAGGGGTCACTGAAGCTTTCTTT. The full variable domain, with the rest looked up from reference TRBV29-1 and TRBJ1-1, is SAVISQKPSRDICQRGTSLTIQCQVDSQVTMMFWYRQQPGQSLTLIATANQGSEATYESGFVIDKFPISRPNLTFSTLTVSNMSPEDSSIYLCSVTRTGVTEAFFGQGTRLTVV.

This clone was found a few times. This chain uses TRBV15 with TRBJ1-1, with D uncertain. Deletions cut 9 bases from V and 4 bases from J, with 15 bases between. The CDR3 has 13 residues. Germline lookup yields CDR1 LNHNV and CDR2 YYDKDF (reference sequence). CDR3 in amino acids: CATSGGVGTEAFF. The CDR3 nucleotides read TGTGCCACGAGCGGAGGCGTTGGCACTGAAGCTTTCTTT.

About this clone: The identical CDR3 is also encoded by other nucleotide sequences in the sample. The rearrangement joins TRBV19 to TRBJ2-7, with 9 bases fitting TRBD1. The CDR3 length is 15 residues. CDR1 and CDR2 (germline): LNHDA, SQIVND (reference sequence). The J segment lost 0 bases and the V segment lost 4 bases, leaving 4 bases of the junction unmatched. The CDR3 protein is CASSRGQGYSYEQYF. The CDR3 DNA reads as TGTGCCAGTAGTAGGGGACAGGGATACTCCTACGAGCAGTACTTC.

This clone was seen just once. This chain joins TRBV6-1 and TRBJ1-3; D gene unclear. This CDR3 spans 14 amino acids. Germline V gene data show CDR1 as MNHNS and CDR2 as SASEGT. Trimming cost V 8 bases and J 0 bases, with 11 bases left between them. In DNA, the CDR3 is TGTGCCAGCCAAATGGACGGCTCTGGAAACACCATATATTTT. It specifies CASQMDGSGNTIYF.

V and J are TRBV7-9 and TRBJ2-7; possible D gene TRBD1, 6 bases. V dropped 0 bases and J dropped 5 bases, with 14 bases sitting between them. In germline, CDR1 is SEHNR, CDR2 FQNEAQ (reference sequence). The CDR3 contains 15 residues. CDR3 DNA: TGTGCCAGCAGCTTAGCGCATCAGGGGTTCCACGAGCAGTACTTC. This gives the protein CASSLAHQGFHEQYF.

The CDR3 coding sequence is TGTGCCAGTACCCCCGTGGGAGGAGCGGGAGGTCTTGCCTACGAGCAGTACTTC. Amino acids: CASTPVGGAGGLAYEQYF. The chain is built from TRBV7-2 and TRBJ2-7; 9 bases line up with TRBD2. V lost 9 bases and J lost 2; bases outside the gene matches: 20. Looked up from germline, CDR1 is SGHTA and CDR2 is FQGNSA. The CDR3 spans 18 residues.

The chain couples TRBV27 to TRBJ2-6; D is unresolved. Trimming cost V 5 bases and J 2 bases, with 10 bases left between them. Germline loops: CDR1 MNHEY, CDR2 SMNVEV (reference sequence). The CDR3 contains 15 residues. CDR3 protein: CASSPQPPGANVLTF. Here the CDR3 DNA reads TGTGCCAGCAGTCCCCAGCCCCCTGGGGCCAACGTCCTGACTTTC.

This chain joins TRBV27 and TRBJ1-1, with D possibly TRBD1 on 6 matching bases. V was shortened by 5 bases and J by 1 base, with 8 bases between the two germline ends. This CDR3 spans 13 amino acids. CDR1 and CDR2 from the germline V gene are MNHEY and SMNVEV (reference sequence). The CDR3 bases are TGTGCCAGCAGTGTACAGGGGAACACTGAAGCTTTCTTT. It is translated as CASSVQGNTEAFF.

The CDR3 region is CASSQAVGQGGGYTF. Here the CDR3 DNA reads TGCGCCAGCAGCCAAGCCGTAGGACAGGGAGGTGGCTACACCTTC. The genes are TRBV4-3 and TRBJ1-2; 8 bases fit TRBD1. With 1 base clipped from V and 7 bases from J, the junction kept 8 bases outside the gene matches. Germline assignment: CDR1 LGHNA and CDR2 YSLEER. The CDR3 runs to 15 residues.

This sequence joins TRBV4-1 and TRBJ1-2; D is undetermined. The CDR3 is 16 amino acids. Germline V gene sequence: CDR1 MGHRA, CDR2 YSYEKL. V was shortened by 2 bases and J by 3 bases, with 16 bases between the two germline ends. In nucleotides, the CDR3 is TGCGCCAGCAGCCAACTCCCCTGGAAGGCCGACTATGGCTACACCTTC. Its translation is CASSQLPWKADYGYTF.

The V and J genes are TRBV6-6 and TRBJ2-7; a possible D gene is TRBD2 (6 bases). The germline V and J ends were trimmed by 2 bases and 1 base, with 12 bases remaining between them. The CDR3 covers 15 residues. From germline, CDR1 is MNHNY and CDR2 SVGAGI (reference sequence). As DNA, the CDR3 is TGTGCCAGCAGTTACCCGAGCGGGTCTTCCTACGAGCAGTACTTC. Translating it yields CASSYPSGSSYEQYF.

The chain links TRBV7-9 to TRBJ2-7, with a weak D call TRBD2 (5 bases). Between the trimmed V and J ends, which lost 2 bases and 6 bases, there was a span of 11 bases. The CDR3 contains 13 residues. Germline CDR1 SEHNR, CDR2 FQNEAQ (reference sequence). Here the CDR3 reads CASSLPYTSEQYF. The CDR3 DNA reads as TGTGCCAGCAGCTTACCCTACACTAGCGAGCAGTACTTC.

The V and J genes are TRBV18 and TRBJ1-5, with TRBD1 identical over 8 bases. CDR1 is KGHSH, CDR2 LQKENI, per germline. This CDR3 is 15 amino acids long. V dropped 2 bases and J dropped 1; count of bases not matched to a gene: 1. CDR3 sequence: CASSPTGGSNQPQHF. CDR3 nucleotide sequence: TGTGCCAGCTCACCAACAGGGGGGAGCAATCAGCCCCAGCATTTT. Using reference TRBV18 and TRBJ1-5 for the parts outside the CDR3, the full variable domain is NAGVMQNPRHLVRRRGQEARLRCSPMKGHSHVYWYRQLPEEGLKFMVYLQKENIIDESGMPKERFSAEFPKEGPSILRIQQVVRGDSAAYFCASSPTGGSNQPQHFGDGTRLSIL.

The chain employs TRBV28 and TRBJ2-5, with a tentative D call TRBD1 (6 bases). The J call is in doubt because the DNA end fits TRBJ2-7 better. From germline, CDR1 is MDHEN and CDR2 SYDVKM. There are 17 residues in the CDR3. CDR3: CASSFSQGTGLSYEQYF. As DNA, the CDR3 is TGTGCCAGCAGTTTCTCACAGGGAACCGGGCTATCCTACGAGCAGTACTTC.

This clone rates as medium-sized. The chain recombines TRBV7-9 with TRBJ1-2; no firm D call. The CDR3 covers 16 residues. Per germline, CDR1 SEHNR and CDR2 FQNEAQ (reference sequence). V lost 1 base to trimming and J lost 0 bases, with 12 bases between them. The CDR3 DNA is TGTGCCAGCAGCTTAGGGGTGGCAATAGCTAACTATGGCTACACCTTC. Its protein product is CASSLGVAIANYGYTF.

The chain recombines TRBV4-2 with TRBJ1-4, with D possibly TRBD1 on 6 matching bases. The CDR3 has 16 residues. V dropped 1 base and J dropped 3 bases, with 12 bases sitting between them. Germline CDR1 reads LGHNA; CDR2 reads YNFKEQ. CDR3 residues: CASSQGAGAANEKLFF. CDR3 coding DNA: TGTGCCAGCAGCCAAGGGGCGGGGGCGGCTAATGAAAAACTGTTTTTT.

The rearrangement joins TRBV2 to TRBJ2-7; tentatively, D is TRBD1 or TRBD2 (5 bases each). The V end lost 2 bases, the J end lost 2 bases, and 22 bases lay between the germline ends. Looked up from germline, CDR1 is SNHLY and CDR2 is FYNNEI. The CDR3 spans 18 residues. Here the CDR3 DNA reads TGTGCCAGCAGTGAATATTTCTTTACGAGCAGGGAGCCCTACGAGCAGTACTTC. Amino acids: CASSEYFFTSREPYEQYF. The entire variable domain, with the rest obtained from reference TRBV2 and TRBJ2-7, is as follows: EPEVTQTPSHQVTQMGQEVILRCVPISNHLYFYWYRQILGQKVEFLVSFYNNEISEKSEIFDDQFSVERPDGSNFTLKIRSTKLEDSAMYFCASSEYFFTSREPYEQYFGPGTRLTVT.

The chain employs TRBV19 and TRBJ1-1; D unresolved. Between the trimmed V and J ends, which lost 6 bases and 4 bases, there was a span of 18 bases. This CDR3 spans 15 amino acids. CDR1 LNHDA and CDR2 SQIVND come from the germline V gene (reference sequence). CDR3 coding DNA: TGTGCCAGTAGACGCCAAGCGGGTGCGAGCACTGAAGCTTTCTTT. As protein: CASRRQAGASTEAFF.

This chain connects TRBV6-5 to TRBJ2-7; the D gene is possibly TRBD1 (6 bases). Germline V lookup: CDR1 MNHEY, CDR2 SVGAGI. This CDR3 contains 14 residues. The V end was cut by 2 bases, the J end by 4 bases, with 12 bases between. The CDR3 bases are TGTGCCAGCAGTTACGGGGGCGCGCGGTACGAGCAGTACTTC. Translated: CASSYGGARYEQYF.

The rearrangement joins TRBV29-1 to TRBJ2-7; possibly TRBD1 for D (6 bases). Germline assignment: CDR1 SQVTM and CDR2 ANQGSEA. Trimming removed 2 bases at V and 5 bases at J, with 7 bases between. This CDR3 is built from 11 residues. The CDR3, as DNA: TGCAGCGTTGAAACAGGGAACGAGCAGTACTTC. Translating gives CSVETGNEQYF.

The chain carries TRBV19 and TRBJ1-6, with a weak D call TRBD1 (6 bases). This CDR3 spans 18 amino acids. Looked up from germline, CDR1 is LNHDA and CDR2 is SQIVND (reference sequence). With 3 bases removed from V and 8 bases from J, the gap between germline ends came to 23 bases. The CDR3 protein is CASSIDSSDRRADSPLHF. The DNA of the CDR3 is TGTGCCAGTAGTATCGACTCAAGTGACAGGAGAGCTGATTCACCCCTCCACTTT.

The chain recombines TRBV18 with TRBJ1-1; no clear D. Per germline, CDR1 KGHSH and CDR2 LQKENI. V shed 2 bases and J shed 1 base, with 5 bases lying between them. This CDR3 is built from 13 residues. The CDR3 DNA follows: TGTGCCAGCTCACCAGCGGAGAACACTGAAGCTTTCTTT. Its translation is CASSPAENTEAFF.

In its sample, this clone was seen once. The CDR3 bases are TGCGCCAGCAGCTCCACCTCGGGACAGCGAACCTACGAGCAGTACTTC. Its protein is CASSSTSGQRTYEQYF. The V call is TRBV5-1, the J call TRBJ2-7; 7 bases fit TRBD1. Germline V gives CDR1 SGHRS, CDR2 YFSETQ. The CDR3 is made up of 16 amino acids. With 3 bases clipped from V and 2 bases from J, the junction kept 11 bases outside the gene matches. Drawing the rest from reference TRBV5-1 and TRBJ2-7, the complete variable domain is KAGVTQTPRYLIKTRGQQVTLSCSPISGHRSVSWYQQTPGQGLQFLFEYFSETQRNKGNFPGRFSGRQFSNSRSEMNVSTLELGDSALYLCASSSTSGQRTYEQYFGPGTRLTVT.

CDR3 sequence: CASSPSQGFNEQYF. CDR3 nucleotide sequence: TGTGCCAGCTCACCAAGTCAGGGTTTCAACGAGCAGTACTTC. The chain combines TRBV18 with TRBJ2-7; maybe TRBD1 (5 bases). The CDR3 contains 14 residues. Trimming pared 2 bases from V and 5 bases from J, leaving 13 bases between. Germline CDR1 reads KGHSH; CDR2 reads LQKENI.

The V and J genes are TRBV7-9 and TRBJ2-5, with 9 nucleotides matching TRBD1. The assigned J gene may be wrong: the sequence end matches TRBJ2-7 better. Germline CDR1 and CDR2: SEHNR and FQNEAQ (reference sequence). This CDR3 contains 13 residues. This chain's CDR3 is CASSSGTGNEQYF. DNA of the CDR3: TGTGCCAGCAGCTCAGGGACAGGGAACGAGCAGTACTTC.